The 4 T cell receptor beta chains presented below share a single source sample, sequenced in a study of blood T cell repertoires in COVID-19. The protocol was immunoSEQ multiplex PCR, while the TCRdb copy is restricted to in-frame clones and leaves out a portion. The sample holds about 270,000 clones; about nine tenths are singletons and the top ten take approximately 2.4%. The sequenced material came from PBMCs or T cells enriched from blood (not recorded which). The receptors derive from a woman in her thirties or forties with acute COVID-19.

The chain employs TRBV30 and TRBJ1-3; 7 bases align to TRBD1. The CDR3 spans 14 residues. The trim removed 4 bases at V and 0 bases at J, leaving 3 bases unmatched. CDR1 and CDR2 from the germline V gene are GTSNPN and SVGIG (reference sequence). Here the CDR3 reads CAWKGQSSGNTIYF. CDR3 nucleotides: TGTGCCTGGAAGGGACAGAGCTCTGGAAACACCATATATTTT.

The chain recombines TRBV3-1 (or the pseudogene TRBV3-2) with TRBJ1-2; 9 bases fit TRBD1. The CDR3 totals 15 residues. CDR1 is LGHDT, CDR2 YNNKEL, per germline (reference sequence). With V trimmed by 4 bases and J by 2 bases, 5 bases remained unmatched. The CDR3 DNA sequence: TGTGCCAGCAGCCTGGGACAGGGTTTCAACTATGGCTACACCTTC. Amino acids: CASSLGQGFNYGYTF.

The V gene is TRBV11-2, the J gene TRBJ1-2, with D hard to call. Germline V gene data show CDR1 as SGHAT and CDR2 as FQNNGV. There are 15 residues in the CDR3. Trimming left V 0 bases short and J 4 bases short, with 12 bases between. The CDR3 DNA is TGTGCCAGCAGCTTAGAAAGGAGGCGAGGCTATGGCTACACCTTC. Its translation: CASSLERRRGYGYTF.

This chain joins TRBV5-4 and TRBJ2-3; TRBD2 matches 14 bases. Germline CDR1 SGHNT, CDR2 YYREEE (reference sequence). The CDR3 has 15 residues. With V trimmed by 8 bases and J by 4 bases, 6 bases remained unmatched. CDR3 amino acids: CASRLAGGPSDTQYF. The CDR3 DNA is TGTGCCAGTCGACTAGCGGGGGGGCCTTCAGATACGCAGTATTTT. The complete variable domain, with remaining parts taken from reference TRBV5-4 and TRBJ2-3, reads ETGVTQSPTHLIKTRGQQVTLRCSSQSGHNTVSWYQQALGQGPQFIFQYYREEENGRGNFPPRFSGLQFPNYSSELNVNALELDDSALYLCASRLAGGPSDTQYFGPGTRLTVL.